Shown below are 16 T cell receptor beta chains from a single sample sequenced in a study of CD4 T cells in relation to SARS-CoV-2 and coronaviruses. The unexposed donors gave CD4+ T cells in about 2011-2019, prior to COVID-19. This table comes from immunoSEQ multiplex PCR, and its TCRdb copy is limited to in-frame clones, with some not included. The sample has around 69,000 clones, over 90% seen once. The sequenced sample consisted of naive CD4+ T cells from PBMCs. As to subset: naive CD4+ T cells isolated by negative enrichment. The receptors here all came from a human donor in good health.

The chain recombines TRBV7-9 with TRBJ1-1; 10 nucleotides align to TRBD1. Trimming at V came to 4 bases and at J to 1 base, leaving 3 bases not matched to a gene. In germline, CDR1 is SEHNR, CDR2 FQNEAQ (reference sequence). This CDR3 has 15 residues. This CDR3 reads CASSSRQGANTEAFF. The CDR3 bases are TGTGCCAGCAGCTCTCGACAGGGGGCGAACACTGAAGCTTTCTTT.

This sequence joins TRBV19 and TRBJ2-7; D is unclear. V lost 5 bases to trimming and J lost 0 bases, with 8 bases between them. Looked up from germline, CDR1 is LNHDA and CDR2 is SQIVND (reference sequence). The CDR3 is made up of 13 amino acids. CDR3 coding DNA: TGTGCCAGTAGTGTCGCCCTCTCCTACGAGCAGTACTTC. This translates into CASSVALSYEQYF.

The V gene is TRBV5-4, the J gene TRBJ2-5; D not resolved. Trimming took 2 bases from V and 3 from J, leaving 11 bases between them. There are 14 residues in the CDR3. From germline, CDR1 is SGHNT and CDR2 YYREEE (reference sequence). CDR3 bases: TGTGCCAGCAGCTTTCGGTCAGAAAAAGAGACCCAGTACTTC. Protein: CASSFRSEKETQYF.

This sequence joins TRBV5-1 and TRBJ2-1; TRBD2 aligns across 11 bases. Germline V CDR1 and CDR2: SGHRS, YFSETQ. V lost 7 bases and J lost 7; bases outside the gene matches: 10. The CDR3 sequence is 15 residues long. The CDR3 loop is CASWESSGRANEQFF. The CDR3 coding sequence is TGCGCCAGCTGGGAGAGTAGCGGGAGGGCTAATGAGCAGTTCTTC. Full variable domain (rest looked up from reference TRBV5-1 and TRBJ2-1): KAGVTQTPRYLIKTRGQQVTLSCSPISGHRSVSWYQQTPGQGLQFLFEYFSETQRNKGNFPGRFSGRQFSNSRSEMNVSTLELGDSALYLCASWESSGRANEQFFGPGTRLTVL.

This clone came up a few times. V usage is TRBV6-5 and J usage is TRBJ2-7, with 7 bases lining up with TRBD2. Germline V gene lookup returns CDR1 MNHEY and CDR2 SVGAGI. Losses at the gene ends were 2 bases for V and 5 bases for J; bases not matched to a gene: 9. The CDR3 totals 15 residues. The CDR3 coding sequence is TGTGCCAGCAGTTACGTACTAGCGCGGGTCGACGAGCAGTACTTC. The encoded protein is CASSYVLARVDEQYF.

This rearrangement joins TRBV19 to TRBJ1-1; D is perhaps TRBD1 (5 bases). The CDR3 is made up of 16 amino acids. Between the trimmed V and J ends, which lost 5 bases and 1 base, there was a span of 17 bases. The germline gives CDR1 LNHDA, CDR2 SQIVND (reference sequence). Here the CDR3 reads CASSALPWTPNTEAFF. For the CDR3, the DNA is TGTGCCAGTAGTGCCTTACCCTGGACACCGAACACTGAAGCTTTCTTT. Using reference TRBV19 and TRBJ1-1 for the parts outside the CDR3, the full variable domain is DGGITQSPKYLFRKEGQNVTLSCEQNLNHDAMYWYRQDPGQGLRLIYYSQIVNDFQKGDIAEGYSVSREKKESFPLTVTSAQKNPTAFYLCASSALPWTPNTEAFFGQGTRLTVV.

The chain carries TRBV2 and TRBJ2-2; 8 bases match TRBD2. CDR1 is SNHLY, CDR2 FYNNEI, per germline. This CDR3 has 15 amino acids. The trim removed 3 bases at V and 6 bases at J, leaving 6 bases unmatched. The CDR3 DNA reads as TGTGCCAGCAGTGAGGAGGTAGCGGGGTCCGGGGAGCTGTTTTTT. This gives the protein CASSEEVAGSGELFF.

The rearrangement links TRBV19 to TRBJ2-2; D possibly corresponds to TRBD1 (6 bases). CDR1 is LNHDA and CDR2 is SQIVND in the germline V gene (reference sequence). Trimming took off 4 bases at V and 1 base at J, with 13 bases between the two ends. CDR3 length equals 16 residues. CDR3 sequence (DNA): TGTGCCAGTAGTAGTGGGACAACCAAGAACACCGGGGAGCTGTTTTTT. It encodes CASSSGTTKNTGELFF.

Only a few counts were recorded for this clone. This chain joins TRBV5-1 and TRBJ1-2; D gene ambiguous. This CDR3 comprises 13 residues. CDR1 is SGHRS, CDR2 YFSETQ, per germline. Trimming pared 4 bases from V and 6 bases from J, leaving 13 bases between. The CDR3 DNA follows: TGCGCCAGCAGCCTACTCCTGACGGATGGCTACACCTTC. This gives the protein CASSLLLTDGYTF.

The chain uses TRBV2 and TRBJ2-1; D is undetermined. Deletions cut 2 bases from V and 2 bases from J, with 10 bases between. The V gene's germline CDR1 is SNHLY and CDR2 FYNNEI. This CDR3 is built from 15 residues. The CDR3 reads CASSELPPPYNEQFF. CDR3 coding DNA: TGTGCCAGCAGTGAATTGCCCCCCCCCTACAATGAGCAGTTCTTC.

With regard to this clone: Other nucleotide sequences from this sample produce the same CDR3. This chain's CDR3 is CASSYSPGSSGNTIYF. CDR3 bases: TGTGCCAGCAGTTACTCCCCGGGGAGCTCTGGAAACACCATATATTTT. The rearrangement links TRBV6-6 to TRBJ1-3; no clear D gene. From germline, CDR1 is MNHNY and CDR2 SVGAGI (reference sequence). V lost 0 bases, J lost 0 bases, and 9 bases lay in between. CDR3 length equals 16 residues.

Only one count was recorded for this clone. The chain combines TRBV6-1 with TRBJ2-4; D may be TRBD2 (5 bases). CDR1 and CDR2 (germline): MNHNS, SASEGT. This CDR3 has 16 residues. V was clipped by 0 bases and J by 7 bases, with 16 bases between them. DNA for the CDR3: TGTGCCAGCAGTGAAGCTTCCGCGGGCTTTGGGAACATTCAGTACTTC. This codes for CASSEASAGFGNIQYF.

V usage is TRBV12-3 or TRBV12-4 and J usage is TRBJ1-1; no clear D. This CDR3 is built from 13 residues. Trimming took 5 bases from V and 5 from J, leaving 12 bases between them. The CDR3 bases are TGTGCCAGCAGTCTCGGTCTGGGGACTGAAGCTTTCTTT. Its protein is CASSLGLGTEAFF.

Only one count was recorded for this clone. V is TRBV10-2 and J is TRBJ2-5; TRBD2 matches 15 bases. V lost 6 bases, J lost 5 bases, and 7 bases stayed unmatched. Germline V lookup: CDR1 WSHSY, CDR2 SAAADI. The CDR3 loop spans 16 amino acids. This CDR3 is CASSRTSGRAGETQYF. In nucleotides, the CDR3 is TGCGCCAGCAGCCGGACTAGCGGGAGGGCGGGTGAGACCCAGTACTTC.

The chain employs TRBV10-1 and TRBJ2-5, with 10 bases aligning to TRBD1. The CDR3 sequence is 16 residues long. Germline values: CDR1 WNHNN, CDR2 SYGVQD (reference sequence). The trim removed 3 bases at V and 5 bases at J, leaving 9 bases unmatched. The DNA for the CDR3 is TGCGCCAGCAGTGATTCGGGACAGGGGTCGCAGGAGACCCAGTACTTC. This encodes CASSDSGQGSQETQYF.

The V call is TRBV9, the J call TRBJ2-5; TRBD1 matches at 11 bases. V gave up 4 bases and J gave up 4 bases; unmatched junction bases: 9. CDR3 length: 16 amino acids. From germline, CDR1 is SGDLS and CDR2 YYNGEE. CDR3 sequence (DNA): TGTGCCAGCAGCATCCAGGACAGGGGGCTAGGAGAGACCCAGTACTTC. It yields the protein CASSIQDRGLGETQYF.